At least ten counts were recorded for the clone carrying this T cell receptor beta chain. The antigen is not known. These data belong to a study of CD8 T cells in ankylosing spondylitis. Researchers built TCR beta libraries using quantitative 5'-RACE with molecular barcodes. MiXCR, run by TCRdb on the 5' RACE reads, gives a single entry per CDR3 protein. Of 40,000 to 50,000 distinct CDR3 sequences detected, about 4% appear once; the ten largest clones hold roughly 4.2%. Study results and caveats: The authors reported significant enrichment of disease-linked clones in matched ankylosing spondylitis synovial fluid. Reactive arthritis synovial fluid and blood previously showed some of these motif variants. There was a TCR beta motif, made of several highly homologous variants, that appeared characteristic of ankylosing spondylitis blood.

Germline lookup yields CDR1 SGDLS and CDR2 YYNGEE. This CDR3 is built from 13 residues. Trimming cost V 0 bases and J 10 bases, with 10 bases left between them. The clonotype originates from a female donor with ankylosing spondylitis or in good health (not recorded which). Sequences were obtained from blood, either unsorted or a sorted T cell fraction (not recorded which). The genes are TRBV9 and TRBJ2-2; D remains ambiguous. CDR3 loop: CASSVGSSVELFF. CDR3 bases: TGTGCCAGCAGCGTAGGAAGTTCCGTGGAGCTGTTTTTT. Full variable domain (missing parts from reference TRBV9 and TRBJ2-2): DSGVTQTPKHLITATGQRVTLRCSPRSGDLSVYWYQQSLDQGLQFLIQYYNGEERAKGNILERFSAQQFPDLHSELNLSSLELGDSALYFCASSVGSSVELFFGEGSRLTVL.